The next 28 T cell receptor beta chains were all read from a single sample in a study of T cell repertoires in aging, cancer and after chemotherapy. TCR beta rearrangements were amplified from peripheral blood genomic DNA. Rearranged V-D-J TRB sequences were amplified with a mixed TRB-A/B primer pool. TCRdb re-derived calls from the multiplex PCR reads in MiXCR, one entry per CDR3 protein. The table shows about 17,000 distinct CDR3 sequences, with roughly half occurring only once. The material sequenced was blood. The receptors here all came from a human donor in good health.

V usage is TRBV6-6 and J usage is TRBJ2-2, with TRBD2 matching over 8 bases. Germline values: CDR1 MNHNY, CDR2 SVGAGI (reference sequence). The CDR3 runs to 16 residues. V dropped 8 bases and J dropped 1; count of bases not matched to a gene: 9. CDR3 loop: CASLIGGGKNTGELFF. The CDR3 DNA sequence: TGTGCCAGCTTAATAGGCGGGGGGAAGAACACCGGGGAGCTGTTTTTT.

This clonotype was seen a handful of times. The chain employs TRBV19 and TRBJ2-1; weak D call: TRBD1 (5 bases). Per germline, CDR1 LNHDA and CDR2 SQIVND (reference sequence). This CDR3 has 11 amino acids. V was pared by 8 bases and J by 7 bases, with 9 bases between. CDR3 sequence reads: CASERGNEQFF. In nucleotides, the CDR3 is TGTGCCAGTGAAAGGGGAAATGAGCAGTTCTTC.

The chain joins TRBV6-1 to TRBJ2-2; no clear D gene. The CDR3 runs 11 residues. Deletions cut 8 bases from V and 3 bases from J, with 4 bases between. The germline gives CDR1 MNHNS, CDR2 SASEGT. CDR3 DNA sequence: TGTGCCAGCGACTACACCGGGGAGCTGTTTTTT. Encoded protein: CASDYTGELFF.

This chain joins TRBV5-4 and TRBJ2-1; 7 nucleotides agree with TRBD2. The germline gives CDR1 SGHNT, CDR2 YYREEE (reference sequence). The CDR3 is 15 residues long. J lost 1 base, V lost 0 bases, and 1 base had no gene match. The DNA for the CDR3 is TGTGCCAGCAGCTTGGGCGGGAGTTCCTACAATGAGCAGTTCTTC. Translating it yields CASSLGGSSYNEQFF.

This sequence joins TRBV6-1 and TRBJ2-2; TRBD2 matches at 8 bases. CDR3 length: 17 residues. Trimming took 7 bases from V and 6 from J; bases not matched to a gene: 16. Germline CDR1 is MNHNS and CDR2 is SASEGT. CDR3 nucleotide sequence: TGTGCCAGCACTCCTTCCGGACTAGCCTCGTCTGCCGGGGAGCTGTTTTTT. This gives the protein CASTPSGLASSAGELFF.

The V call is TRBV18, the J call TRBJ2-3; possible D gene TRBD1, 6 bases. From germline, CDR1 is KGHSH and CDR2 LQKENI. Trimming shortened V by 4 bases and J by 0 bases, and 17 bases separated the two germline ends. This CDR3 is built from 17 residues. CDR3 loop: CASSHGQNPSSTDTQYF. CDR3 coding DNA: TGTGCCAGCTCACATGGACAGAACCCGTCTAGCACAGATACGCAGTATTTT. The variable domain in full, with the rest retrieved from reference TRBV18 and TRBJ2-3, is NAGVMQNPRHLVRRRGQEARLRCSPMKGHSHVYWYRQLPEEGLKFMVYLQKENIIDESGMPKERFSAEFPKEGPSILRIQQVVRGDSAAYFCASSHGQNPSSTDTQYFGPGTRLTVL.

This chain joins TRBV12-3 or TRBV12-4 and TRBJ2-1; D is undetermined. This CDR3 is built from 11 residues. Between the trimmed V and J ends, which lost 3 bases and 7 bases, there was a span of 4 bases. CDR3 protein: CASSLQNEQFF. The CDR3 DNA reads TGTGCCAGCAGTTTGCAGAATGAGCAGTTCTTC.

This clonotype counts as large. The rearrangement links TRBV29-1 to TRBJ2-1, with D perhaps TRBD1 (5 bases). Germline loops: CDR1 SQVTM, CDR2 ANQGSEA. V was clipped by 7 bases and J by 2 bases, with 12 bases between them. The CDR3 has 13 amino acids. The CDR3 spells CSAQGWAYNEQFF. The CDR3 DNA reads TGCAGCGCTCAGGGTTGGGCCTACAATGAGCAGTTCTTC.

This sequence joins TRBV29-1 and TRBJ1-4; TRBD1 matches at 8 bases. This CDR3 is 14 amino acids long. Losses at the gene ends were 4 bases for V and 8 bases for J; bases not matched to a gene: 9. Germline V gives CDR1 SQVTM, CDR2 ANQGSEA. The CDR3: CSVASRDRNEKLFF. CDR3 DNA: TGCAGCGTTGCTAGCCGGGACAGGAACGAAAAACTGTTTTTT.

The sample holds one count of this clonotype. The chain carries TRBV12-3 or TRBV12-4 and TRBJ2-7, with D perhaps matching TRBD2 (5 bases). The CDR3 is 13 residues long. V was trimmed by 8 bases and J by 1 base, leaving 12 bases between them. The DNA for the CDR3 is TGTGCCAGCGGACTTTGGCAGTCCTACGAGCAGTACTTC. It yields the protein CASGLWQSYEQYF.

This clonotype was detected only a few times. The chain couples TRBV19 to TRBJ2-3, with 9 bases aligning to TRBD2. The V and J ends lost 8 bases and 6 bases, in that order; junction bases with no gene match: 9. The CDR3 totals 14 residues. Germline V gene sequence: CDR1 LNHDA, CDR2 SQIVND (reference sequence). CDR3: CASGSGRRADTQYF. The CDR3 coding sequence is TGTGCCAGTGGTAGCGGGAGAAGGGCGGATACGCAGTATTTT.

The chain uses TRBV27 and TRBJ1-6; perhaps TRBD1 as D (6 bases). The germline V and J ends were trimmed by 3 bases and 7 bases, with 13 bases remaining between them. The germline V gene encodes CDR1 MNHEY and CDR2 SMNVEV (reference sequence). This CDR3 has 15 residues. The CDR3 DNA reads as TGTGCCAGCAGTTTTGAAGGGGGGGGCAATTCACCCCTCCACTTT. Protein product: CASSFEGGGNSPLHF.

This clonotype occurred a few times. CDR3 in amino acids: CASSLRLAGELETQYF. CDR3 DNA sequence: TGTGCCAGCAGCCTAAGACTAGCGGGGGAGTTGGAGACCCAGTACTTC. The chain is built from TRBV13 and TRBJ2-5, with 12 nucleotides matching TRBD2. Germline loops: CDR1 PRHDT, CDR2 FYEKMQ (reference sequence). The CDR3 has 16 residues. Trimming cost V 5 bases and J 5 bases; bases outside gene matches: 9.

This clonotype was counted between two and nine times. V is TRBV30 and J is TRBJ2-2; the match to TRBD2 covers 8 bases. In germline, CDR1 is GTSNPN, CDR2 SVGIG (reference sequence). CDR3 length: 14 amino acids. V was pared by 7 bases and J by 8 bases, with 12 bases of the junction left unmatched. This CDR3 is CAFPGRGGTGELFF. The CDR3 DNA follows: TGTGCCTTCCCCGGGAGGGGAGGAACTGGGGAGCTGTTTTTT.

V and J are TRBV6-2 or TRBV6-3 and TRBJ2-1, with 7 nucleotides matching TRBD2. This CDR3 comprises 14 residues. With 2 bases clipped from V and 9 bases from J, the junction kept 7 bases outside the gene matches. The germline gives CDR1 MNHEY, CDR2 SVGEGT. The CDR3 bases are TGTGCCAGCAGTTACCCCTCGAGCGGGGCTGAGCAGTTCTTC. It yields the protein CASSYPSSGAEQFF.

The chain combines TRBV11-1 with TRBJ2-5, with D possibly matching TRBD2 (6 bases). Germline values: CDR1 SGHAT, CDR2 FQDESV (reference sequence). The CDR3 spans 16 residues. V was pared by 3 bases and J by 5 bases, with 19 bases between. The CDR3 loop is CASSLVIAGLGETQYF. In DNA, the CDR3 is TGTGCCAGCAGCTTGGTTATCGCGGGACTTGGGGAGACCCAGTACTTC.

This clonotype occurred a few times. The CDR3: CASSGVREGLYNEQFF. The CDR3 coding sequence is TGTGCCAGTAGTGGAGTGCGGGAGGGCCTCTACAATGAGCAGTTCTTC. The chain is built from TRBV19 and TRBJ2-1, with TRBD2 matching 9 bases. The CDR3 totals 16 residues. Trimming cost V 5 bases and J 3 bases; bases outside gene matches: 8. Germline CDR1 is LNHDA and CDR2 is SQIVND (reference sequence).

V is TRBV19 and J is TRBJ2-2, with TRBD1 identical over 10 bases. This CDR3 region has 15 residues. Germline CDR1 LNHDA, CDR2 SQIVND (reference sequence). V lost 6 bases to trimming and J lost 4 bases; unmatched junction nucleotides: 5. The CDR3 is CASSLGQGGTGELFF. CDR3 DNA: TGTGCCAGTAGCCTAGGACAGGGGGGCACCGGGGAGCTGTTTTTT.

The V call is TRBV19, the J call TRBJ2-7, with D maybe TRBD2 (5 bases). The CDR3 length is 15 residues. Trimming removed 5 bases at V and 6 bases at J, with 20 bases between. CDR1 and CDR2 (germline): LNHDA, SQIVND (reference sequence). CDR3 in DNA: TGTGCCAGTAGTGTTAGGTGGGAGACATCTCCCGAGCAGTACTTC. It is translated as CASSVRWETSPEQYF.

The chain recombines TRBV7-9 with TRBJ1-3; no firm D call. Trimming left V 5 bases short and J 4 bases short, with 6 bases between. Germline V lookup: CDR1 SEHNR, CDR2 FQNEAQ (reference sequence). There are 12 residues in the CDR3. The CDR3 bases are TGTGCCAGCAGCCCAAACGGAAACACCATATATTTT. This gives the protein CASSPNGNTIYF.

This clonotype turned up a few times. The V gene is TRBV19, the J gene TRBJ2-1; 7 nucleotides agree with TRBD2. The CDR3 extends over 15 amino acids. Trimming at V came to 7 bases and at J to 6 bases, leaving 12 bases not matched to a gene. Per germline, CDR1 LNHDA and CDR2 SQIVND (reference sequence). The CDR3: CASTLIGGSGNEQFF. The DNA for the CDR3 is TGTGCCAGTACTCTAATTGGCGGGAGTGGCAATGAGCAGTTCTTC.

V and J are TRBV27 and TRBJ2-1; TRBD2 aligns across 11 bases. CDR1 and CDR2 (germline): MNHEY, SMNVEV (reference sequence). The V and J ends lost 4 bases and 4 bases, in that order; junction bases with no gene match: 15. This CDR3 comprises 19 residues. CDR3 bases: TGTGCCAGCAGTTCCTCCTTTTTGACTAGCGGGGTTCTTTACAATGAGCAGTTCTTC. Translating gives CASSSSFLTSGVLYNEQFF.

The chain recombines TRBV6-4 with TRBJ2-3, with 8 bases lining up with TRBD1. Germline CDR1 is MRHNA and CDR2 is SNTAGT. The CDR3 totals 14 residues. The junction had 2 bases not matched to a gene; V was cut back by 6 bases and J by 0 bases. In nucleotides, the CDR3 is TGTGCCAGCAGCAGGACAGGGAGCACAGATACGCAGTATTTT. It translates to CASSRTGSTDTQYF.

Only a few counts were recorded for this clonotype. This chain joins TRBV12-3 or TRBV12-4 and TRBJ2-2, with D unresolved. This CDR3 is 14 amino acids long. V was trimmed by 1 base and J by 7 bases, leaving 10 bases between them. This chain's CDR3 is CASSLVQRNGELFF. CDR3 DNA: TGTGCCAGCAGTTTAGTTCAGAGGAACGGGGAGCTGTTTTTT.

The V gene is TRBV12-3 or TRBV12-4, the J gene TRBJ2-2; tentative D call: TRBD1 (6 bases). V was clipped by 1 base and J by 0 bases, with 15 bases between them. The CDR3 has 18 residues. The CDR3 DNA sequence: TGTGCCAGCAGTTTAGACAGGGTGGGGGCCGCGAACACCGGGGAGCTGTTTTTT. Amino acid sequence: CASSLDRVGAANTGELFF.

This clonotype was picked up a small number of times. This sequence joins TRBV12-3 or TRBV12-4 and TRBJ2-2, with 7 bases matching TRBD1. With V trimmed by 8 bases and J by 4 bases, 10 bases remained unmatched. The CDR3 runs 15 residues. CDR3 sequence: CASYWAGGATGELFF. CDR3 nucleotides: TGTGCCAGCTACTGGGCAGGGGGAGCCACCGGGGAGCTGTTTTTT.

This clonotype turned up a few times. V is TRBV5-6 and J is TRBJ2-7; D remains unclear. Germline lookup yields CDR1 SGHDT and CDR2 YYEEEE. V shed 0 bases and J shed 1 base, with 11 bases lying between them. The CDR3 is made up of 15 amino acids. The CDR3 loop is CASSLAGLASYEQYF. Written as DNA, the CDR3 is TGTGCCAGCAGCTTGGCGGGTCTCGCTTCCTACGAGCAGTACTTC.

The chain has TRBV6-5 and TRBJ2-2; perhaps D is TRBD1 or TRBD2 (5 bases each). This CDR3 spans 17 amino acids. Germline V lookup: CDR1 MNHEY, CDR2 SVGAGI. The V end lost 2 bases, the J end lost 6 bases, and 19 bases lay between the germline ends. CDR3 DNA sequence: TGTGCCAGCAGTTACCCACCCCGAGGGGACCCCCCCGGGGAGCTGTTTTTT. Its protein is CASSYPPRGDPPGELFF.